The 26 T cell receptor beta chains below were found in one sample sequenced in a study of CD8+CD57+ T cells in acquired aplastic anemia (dated by TCRdb to the late 2010s). Instrument used: Illumina HiSeq 2000. Profiling of TCR beta VDJ combinations and CDR3 sequences used genomic DNA as the template. The raw public reads went through TCRdb reprocessing: fastp at Q25, MiXCR clone calling, in-frame beta chains kept. Rows with a matching CDR3 protein are joined into one entry that keeps the most common DNA and genes. The sample includes around 170,000 distinct CDR3 sequences, with about 47% observed a single time. Clones ranked in the top ten supply 2.5% to 3.5% of the sample. The specimen sequenced was sorted CD4+, CD8+, or CD8+CD57+ T cells (not recorded which) from PBMCs. These TCRs come from a human donor in good health.

This clonotype was recorded at least ten times. The V and J genes are TRBV10-1 and TRBJ2-1; D is uncertain. The V and J ends lost 6 bases and 5 bases respectively, with 14 bases between them. The CDR3 is made up of 14 amino acids. The germline CDR1 and CDR2 sequences are WNHNN and SYGVQD (reference sequence). This chain's CDR3 is CASSLGLGDNEQFF. In DNA, the CDR3 is TGCGCCAGCAGCCTCGGGCTAGGCGACAATGAGCAGTTCTTC.

The chain combines TRBV9 with TRBJ2-5; 9 bases are a match to TRBD2. The DNA end lines up better with TRBJ2-1; the J call may be wrong. From germline, CDR1 is SGDLS and CDR2 YYNGEE. CDR3 length equals 15 residues. CDR3 bases: TGTGCCAGCAGCGTATCGGCGGGAGGGCACAATGAGCAGTTCTTC. Amino acids: CASSVSAGGHNEQFF.

This chain joins TRBV19 and TRBJ2-7; 8 bases fit TRBD2. The CDR3 length is 14 residues. The trim removed 6 bases at V and 2 bases at J, leaving 6 bases unmatched. Germline lookup yields CDR1 LNHDA and CDR2 SQIVND (reference sequence). The CDR3 loop reads CASRLAGGPYEQYF. For the CDR3, the DNA is TGTGCCAGTAGGTTGGCGGGAGGCCCCTACGAGCAGTACTTC.

The chain couples TRBV7-8 to TRBJ1-1; no clear D. The CDR3 spans 13 residues. Trimming stripped 5 bases from V and 4 bases from J, with 11 bases between. Germline V gene data show CDR1 as SGHVS and CDR2 as FQNEAQ. The CDR3 nucleotides are TGTGCCAGCAGCCCCCGCTGGGGCACTGAAGCTTTCTTT. It translates to CASSPRWGTEAFF.

This clonotype was recorded at least ten times. The V call is TRBV7-2, the J call TRBJ2-5; 12 nucleotides align to TRBD2. J was trimmed by 4 bases and V by 1 base; bases with no gene match: 10. Looked up from germline, CDR1 is SGHTA and CDR2 is FQGNSA. The CDR3 spans 18 residues. CDR3 residues: CASSLVALTSGRIETQYF. DNA of the CDR3: TGTGCCAGCAGCTTAGTGGCGCTAACTAGCGGGAGGATAGAGACCCAGTACTTC.

This clonotype was seen repeatedly, ten times or more. The V call is TRBV5-5, the J call TRBJ1-6; 7 nucleotides agree with TRBD1. J lost 3 bases, V lost 5 bases, and 2 bases had no gene match. From germline, CDR1 is SGHKS and CDR2 YYEKEE (reference sequence). The CDR3 loop spans 14 amino acids. The CDR3 DNA is TGTGCCAGCAGTTGGGACAGCTATAATTCACCCCTCCACTTT. This translates into CASSWDSYNSPLHF.

In this sample, this clonotype turned up many times. The V gene is TRBV4-1, the J gene TRBJ2-7, with 7 nucleotides matching TRBD2. This CDR3 has 16 amino acids. V gave up 3 bases and J gave up 1 base; unmatched junction bases: 9. Germline V lookup: CDR1 MGHRA, CDR2 YSYEKL. The CDR3 DNA reads TGCGCCAGCAGCCACAACCCCAGCGGGATATCCTACGAGCAGTACTTC. Amino acids: CASSHNPSGISYEQYF.

The chain uses TRBV2 and TRBJ2-2; 10 positions agree with TRBD1. Germline V gene lookup returns CDR1 SNHLY and CDR2 FYNNEI. The CDR3 sequence is 14 residues long. Trimming cost V 8 bases and J 3 bases; bases outside gene matches: 3. CDR3 protein: CASRGQGYTGELFF. CDR3 in DNA: TGTGCCAGCCGGGGACAGGGGTACACCGGGGAGCTGTTTTTT.

A few counts support this clonotype. The chain recombines TRBV25-1 with TRBJ2-3, with 7 nucleotides matching TRBD2. The CDR3 consists of 15 residues. Germline-derived CDR1 and CDR2 are MGHDK and SYGVNS. V was pared by 1 base and J by 4 bases, with 5 bases of the junction left unmatched. The CDR3 sequence: CASSEFEGRADTQYF. CDR3 DNA: TGTGCCAGCAGTGAATTCGAGGGGAGGGCAGATACGCAGTATTTT.

This clonotype came up many times. This chain joins TRBV7-8 and TRBJ1-3; 9 bases are shared with TRBD1. Germline V gives CDR1 SGHVS, CDR2 FQNEAQ. The length of the CDR3 is 16 residues. Trimming removed 4 bases from V and 3 bases from J; junction bases left unmatched: 7. Here the CDR3 reads CASSYLQGALGNTIYF. The CDR3 nucleotides read TGTGCCAGCAGCTATCTACAGGGGGCGCTTGGAAACACCATATATTTT.

The gene calls are TRBV15 and TRBJ1-5, with 7 positions matching TRBD1. The CDR3 is 14 amino acids. With 5 bases clipped from V and 6 bases from J, the junction kept 7 bases outside the gene matches. Germline V gene data show CDR1 as LNHNV and CDR2 as YYDKDF (reference sequence). CDR3 bases: TGTGCCACCAGCGAGGGGGCGGTAAGTCAGCCCCAGCATTTT. Translated, it gives CATSEGAVSQPQHF.

The chain combines TRBV11-2 with TRBJ2-6, with D tentatively TRBD1 (6 bases). Germline V CDR1 and CDR2: SGHAT, FQNNGV. The CDR3 covers 16 residues. V was cut by 6 bases and J by 0 bases, with 12 bases left in between. CDR3 protein: CASRVGGYSGANVLTF. CDR3 coding DNA: TGTGCCAGCAGAGTAGGGGGTTACTCTGGGGCCAACGTCCTGACTTTC. Complete variable domain (other parts from reference TRBV11-2 and TRBJ2-6): EAGVAQSPRYKIIEKRQSVAFWCNPISGHATLYWYQQILGQGPKLLIQFQNNGVVDDSQLPKDRFSAERLKGVDSTLKIQPAKLEDSAVYLCASRVGGYSGANVLTFGAGSRLTVL.

This clonotype was observed many times. J is TRBJ2-5 and V is TRBV24-1, with 7 bases that match TRBD2. The V and J ends lost 1 base and 4 bases, in that order; junction bases with no gene match: 2. Germline V CDR1 and CDR2: KGHDR, SFDVKD. This CDR3 contains 14 residues. This chain's CDR3 is CATSDLSGTETQYF. The CDR3 DNA is TGTGCCACCAGTGATTTAAGCGGGACAGAGACCCAGTACTTC.

The CDR3 DNA reads as TGTGCCAGCAGTCCCCACCGGACAGGGGGCGAGCAGTTCTTC. The encoded protein is CASSPHRTGGEQFF. The V gene is TRBV12-3 or TRBV12-4, the J gene TRBJ2-1; TRBD1 agrees at 11 bases. CDR3 length: 14 residues. V gave up 5 bases and J gave up 10 bases; unmatched junction bases: 7.

This clonotype occurred many times. The rearrangement links TRBV6-2 or TRBV6-3 to TRBJ1-5, with D unclear. V was shortened by 6 bases and J by 5 bases, with 8 bases between the two germline ends. The CDR3 loop spans 12 amino acids. CDR1 is MNHEY and CDR2 is SVGEGT in the germline V gene. CDR3: CASRAGDQPQHF. In DNA form, the CDR3 reads TGTGCCAGCAGAGCTGGAGATCAGCCCCAGCATTTT.

J is TRBJ2-3 and V is TRBV24-1; 10 positions agree with TRBD2. Germline CDR1 and CDR2: KGHDR and SFDVKD. The CDR3 covers 13 residues. With 12 bases clipped from V and 3 bases from J, the junction kept 5 bases outside the gene matches. CDR3 nucleotide sequence: TGTGCCCCGCCTAGCGGGAGAACAGATACGCAGTATTTT. It yields the protein CAPPSGRTDTQYF.

This chain connects TRBV2 to TRBJ1-4; D perhaps matches TRBD1 (5 bases). V was pared by 2 bases and J by 7 bases, with 14 bases between. Per germline, CDR1 SNHLY and CDR2 FYNNEI. The CDR3 spans 15 residues. The CDR3 loop is CASSEKARGTEKLFF. The CDR3, as DNA: TGTGCCAGCAGTGAAAAGGCGAGGGGAACTGAAAAACTGTTTTTT.

The chain has TRBV10-3 and TRBJ2-1, with D maybe TRBD1 (5 bases). CDR1 ENHRY and CDR2 SYGVKD come from the germline V gene. The CDR3 runs to 15 residues. V dropped 6 bases and J dropped 0 bases, with 12 bases sitting between them. The CDR3 nucleotides are TGTGCCATCAGACGGACATTTTCCTCCTACAATGAGCAGTTCTTC. The encoded protein is CAIRRTFSSYNEQFF.

The V call is TRBV7-2, the J call TRBJ2-7; D gene ambiguous. V was trimmed by 6 bases and J by 6 bases, leaving 12 bases between them. CDR1 is SGHTA, CDR2 FQGNSA, per germline. The CDR3 is 12 residues long. The CDR3 bases are TGTGCCAGCAGATTTCTATCAGGCGAGCAGTACTTC. This codes for CASRFLSGEQYF.

The J gene is TRBJ2-7, the V gene TRBV20-1; no clear D. This CDR3 contains 13 residues. V was cut by 4 bases and J by 2 bases, with 12 bases left in between. Germline V lookup: CDR1 DFQATT, CDR2 SNEGSKA (reference sequence). The CDR3 is CSAKTGPTYEQYF. In DNA, the CDR3 is TGCAGTGCTAAGACTGGGCCGACCTACGAGCAGTACTTC.

This clonotype was seen many times. The chain links TRBV6-1 to TRBJ1-2; D is perhaps TRBD1 (5 bases). The CDR3 contains 13 residues. The germline V gene has CDR1 MNHNS and CDR2 SASEGT. Trimming pared 4 bases from V and 6 bases from J, leaving 12 bases between. CDR3 bases: TGTGCCAGCAGTGCGGGACCGCCTGATGGCTACACCTTC. This encodes CASSAGPPDGYTF.

The rearrangement uses TRBV24-1 and TRBJ2-2; D is undetermined. The CDR3 consists of 19 residues. V lost 3 bases and J 4 bases, leaving 23 bases between the germline ends. Germline CDR1 KGHDR, CDR2 SFDVKD. The CDR3 DNA follows: TGTGCCACCAGTGATCCACCCCCACGGACCCGCGGTTTCACCGGGGAGCTGTTTTTT. Translation gives CATSDPPPRTRGFTGELFF.

V is TRBV2 and J is TRBJ1-1; no clear D. CDR1 is SNHLY and CDR2 is FYNNEI in the germline V gene. The V end was cut by 3 bases, the J end by 0 bases, with 11 bases between. The CDR3 contains 15 residues. This CDR3 reads CASSDRAAMNTEAFF. The CDR3 nucleotides read TGTGCCAGCAGTGATCGCGCGGCTATGAACACTGAAGCTTTCTTT.

This clonotype was found many times. V gene TRBV19 combines with J gene TRBJ2-7; perhaps D is TRBD1 or TRBD2 (5 bases each). The CDR3 consists of 14 residues. V was trimmed by 5 bases and J by 2 bases, leaving 13 bases between them. CDR1 is LNHDA and CDR2 is SQIVND in the germline V gene (reference sequence). CDR3 DNA: TGTGCCAGTAGTCCGGGACCACCTCCCTACGAGCAGTACTTC. It specifies CASSPGPPPYEQYF. The full variable domain, completed using reference TRBV19 and TRBJ2-7, is DGGITQSPKYLFRKEGQNVTLSCEQNLNHDAMYWYRQDPGQGLRLIYYSQIVNDFQKGDIAEGYSVSREKKESFPLTVTSAQKNPTAFYLCASSPGPPPYEQYFGPGTRLTVT.

The V gene is TRBV24-1, the J gene TRBJ2-1, with D possibly called TRBD1 or TRBD2 (5 bases each). V lost 4 bases and J 6 bases, leaving 15 bases between the germline ends. This CDR3 is built from 15 residues. Germline V gives CDR1 KGHDR, CDR2 SFDVKD. The CDR3 sequence is CATSDRDLTLNEQFF. The CDR3 DNA reads TGTGCCACCAGTGACCGGGACCTAACCCTCAATGAGCAGTTCTTC.

This clonotype was counted ten times or more. This chain uses TRBV20-1 with TRBJ2-3; TRBD2 matches 9 bases. The V and J ends lost 0 bases and 0 bases, in that order; junction bases with no gene match: 7. CDR1 DFQATT and CDR2 SNEGSKA come from the germline V gene (reference sequence). CDR3 size: 17 residues. CDR3: CSARDLRLAASTDTQYF. In DNA form, the CDR3 reads TGCAGTGCTAGAGATCTACGACTAGCGGCTAGCACAGATACGCAGTATTTT.